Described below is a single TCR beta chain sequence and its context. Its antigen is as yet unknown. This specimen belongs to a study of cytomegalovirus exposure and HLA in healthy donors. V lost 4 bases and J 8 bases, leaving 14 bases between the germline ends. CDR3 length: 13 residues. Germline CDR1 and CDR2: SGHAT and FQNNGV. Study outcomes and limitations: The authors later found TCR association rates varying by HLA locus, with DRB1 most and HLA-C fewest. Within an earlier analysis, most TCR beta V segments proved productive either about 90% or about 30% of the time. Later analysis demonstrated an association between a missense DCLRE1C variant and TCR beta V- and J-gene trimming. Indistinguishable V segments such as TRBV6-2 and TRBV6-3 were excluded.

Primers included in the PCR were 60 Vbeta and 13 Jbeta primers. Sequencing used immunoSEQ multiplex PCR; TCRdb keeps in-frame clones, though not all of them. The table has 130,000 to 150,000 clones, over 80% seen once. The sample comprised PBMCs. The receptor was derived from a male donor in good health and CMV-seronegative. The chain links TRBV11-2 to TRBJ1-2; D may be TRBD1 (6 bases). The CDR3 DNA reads TGTGCCAGCAGCTCAGTACGGACAGCCGGCTACACCTTC. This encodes CASSSVRTAGYTF.